Listed here are 30 T cell receptor beta chains from one sample, sequenced in a study of T cells in Graves' hyperthyroidism and ophthalmopathy (dated by TCRdb to the late 2010s). Receptor amplification or capture employed multiplex PCR. Sequenced on an Illumina HiSeq 2000. The TCR beta CDR3 regions were amplified from RNA transcripts. For the first round of RT-PCR on the TCR CDR3, the HTBI primer set was used together with the Qiagen OneStep RT-PCR kit. TCRdb cleaned the public reads at Q25 with fastp, built clones with MiXCR and kept in-frame beta chains. All rows with the same CDR3 protein become a single entry with the most common DNA and genes. This sample is represented by around 450,000 distinct CDR3 sequences; 15% to 17% of them were singletons. The ten largest clones add up to roughly 8% of the sample. Sample: blood. Every receptor here comes from a woman between 18 and 30 years old with Graves' hyperthyroidism.

In its sample, this clonotype was seen many times. The rearrangement uses TRBV6-1 and TRBJ1-6; no clear D. The CDR3 sequence is 14 residues long. Germline V gene data show CDR1 as MNHNS and CDR2 as SASEGT. Trimming took off 6 bases at V and 5 bases at J, with 11 bases between the two ends. The CDR3, as DNA: TGTGCCAGCAGGCGTCAGGAGAATAATTCACCCCTCCACTTT. Translating gives CASRRQENNSPLHF.

This clonotype was seen ten or more times. This chain uses TRBV11-2 with TRBJ2-1; 7 bases map to TRBD2. The CDR3 spans 16 residues. V dropped 2 bases and J dropped 4; count of bases not matched to a gene: 8. The germline CDR1 and CDR2 sequences are SGHAT and FQNNGV. This chain's CDR3 is CASSLSPSGFYNEQFF. The DNA for the CDR3 is TGTGCCAGCAGCTTATCGCCTAGCGGATTTTACAATGAGCAGTTCTTC.

DNA of the CDR3: TGTGCCACCAGCGGAGGGATGAGCACAGATACGCAGTATTTT. It encodes CATSGGMSTDTQYF. This chain uses TRBV15 with TRBJ2-3, with D possibly matching TRBD2 (6 bases). CDR1 is LNHNV, CDR2 YYDKDF, per germline (reference sequence). V lost 5 bases and J 0 bases, leaving 9 bases between the germline ends. The CDR3 extends over 14 amino acids.

Notes on this clonotype: A much larger clone differs by one base, so this may be a read error. This rearrangement joins TRBV7-9 to TRBJ1-1, with TRBD1 matching 8 bases. CDR3 size: 14 residues. With V trimmed by 5 bases and J by 1 base, 3 bases remained unmatched. From germline, CDR1 is SEHNR and CDR2 FQNEAQ (reference sequence). DNA of the CDR3: TGTGCCAGCAGCGCTGACAGGGGGAACACTGAAGCTTTCTTT. Translating gives CASSADRGNTEAFF.

In regard to this clonotype: A much larger clone sits a single nucleotide away, making a read error possible. CDR3 residues: CASSSLTGGKSSGADVLTF. In nucleotides, the CDR3 is TGTGCCAGCAGCTCTTTGACAGGGGGCAAATCCTCTGGGGCCGACGTCCTGACTTTC. This chain uses TRBV11-1 with TRBJ2-6, with 10 bases identical to TRBD1. Germline lookup yields CDR1 SGHAT and CDR2 FQDESV (reference sequence). The CDR3 is made up of 19 amino acids.

There are many counts of this clonotype. The chain carries TRBV7-8 and TRBJ2-5; possibly TRBD1 for D (5 bases). Trimming removed 2 bases from V and 4 bases from J, with 17 bases in between. The CDR3 runs to 16 residues. The V gene's germline CDR1 is SGHVS and CDR2 FQNEAQ. As DNA, the CDR3 is TGTGCCAGCAGCTTACGCGGACAACTGCCCGGAGAGACCCAGTACTTC. This codes for CASSLRGQLPGETQYF.

The J gene is TRBJ2-2, the V gene TRBV12-3 or TRBV12-4, with 8 nucleotides matching TRBD2. The CDR3 is made up of 15 amino acids. V lost 7 bases and J lost 7; bases outside the gene matches: 11. The CDR3 loop reads CASISASGWVGELFF. CDR3 bases: TGTGCCAGCATCTCAGCTAGCGGGTGGGTCGGGGAGCTGTTTTTT.

This clonotype was picked up many times. V and J are TRBV30 and TRBJ2-1, with TRBD2 matching 7 bases. The CDR3 extends over 18 amino acids. J gave up 5 bases and V 0 bases, and 16 bases lay outside the gene matches. Germline loops: CDR1 GTSNPN, CDR2 SVGIG (reference sequence). The CDR3: CAWSVLGPSASGNNEQFF. The CDR3 DNA follows: TGTGCCTGGAGTGTACTGGGACCCTCGGCTAGCGGAAACAATGAGCAGTTCTTC.

This clonotype was seen ten or more times. The rearrangement joins TRBV5-6 to TRBJ1-3, with TRBD1 matching over 7 bases. Germline CDR1 reads SGHDT; CDR2 reads YYEEEE. The CDR3 has 14 residues. V was pared by 4 bases and J by 4 bases, with 5 bases of the junction left unmatched. The CDR3 loop is CASSPRGQGNTIYF. In DNA form, the CDR3 reads TGTGCCAGCAGCCCTCGGGGACAGGGAAACACCATATATTTT. Complete variable domain (other parts from reference TRBV5-6 and TRBJ1-3): DAGVTQSPTHLIKTRGQQVTLRCSPKSGHDTVSWYQQALGQGPQFIFQYYEEEERQRGNFPDRFSGHQFPNYSSELNVNALLLGDSALYLCASSPRGQGNTIYFGEGSWLTVV.

A few counts support this clonotype. The chain carries TRBV5-1 and TRBJ2-7; possibly TRBD2 for D (5 bases). In germline, CDR1 is SGHRS, CDR2 YFSETQ. The CDR3 has 15 amino acids. Between the trimmed V and J ends, which lost 0 bases and 7 bases, there was a span of 17 bases. For the CDR3, the DNA is TGCGCCAGCAGCTTGGCCAGAGGACGGCCGGGGGAGCAGTACTTC. This sequence encodes CASSLARGRPGEQYF.

The genes are TRBV20-1 and TRBJ1-2, with 7 nucleotides matching TRBD1. CDR3 size: 12 residues. Trimming cost V 6 bases and J 5 bases; bases outside gene matches: 6. Germline V gene data show CDR1 as DFQATT and CDR2 as SNEGSKA (reference sequence). CDR3 loop: CSAVPGGYGYTF. As DNA, the CDR3 is TGCAGTGCAGTCCCAGGGGGATATGGCTACACCTTC.

In the case of this clonotype: This may come from a read error, since a much larger clone is one base off. The V gene is TRBV29-1, the J gene TRBJ1-3; 8 bases align to TRBD1. Per germline, CDR1 SQVTM and CDR2 ANQGSEA. CDR3 length: 18 residues. After removal of 7 bases from V and 1 base from J, the junction contained 18 bases not matched to a gene. In nucleotides, the CDR3 is TGCAGCGCTGGAAGAGGGGCAGGGGGCAGGGGATCTGGAAACACCATATATTTT. It yields the protein CSAGRGAGGRGSGNTIYF.

The chain links TRBV20-1 to TRBJ2-5; possibly TRBD1 for D (6 bases). V lost 0 bases, J lost 3 bases, and 11 bases lay in between. The CDR3 covers 14 residues. Per the germline V gene, CDR1 is DFQATT and CDR2 is SNEGSKA (reference sequence). The CDR3 bases are TGCAGTGCTAGAGATTTAGAGGGGGAAGAGACCCAGTACTTC. The encoded protein is CSARDLEGEETQYF.

This clonotype was counted ten times or more. The V and J genes are TRBV7-8 and TRBJ1-6, with 7 bases that match TRBD1. The germline V gene encodes CDR1 SGHVS and CDR2 FQNEAQ. The CDR3 spans 15 residues. The ends lost 5 bases at V and 5 bases at J; junction bases unmatched: 6. CDR3 in amino acids: CASSPMGQNNSPLHF. CDR3 nucleotides: TGTGCCAGCAGCCCGATGGGACAGAATAATTCACCCCTCCACTTT.

Many counts were recorded for this clonotype. The chain couples TRBV20-1 to TRBJ2-1, with 13 bases aligning to TRBD2. Germline CDR1 is DFQATT and CDR2 is SNEGSKA (reference sequence). The CDR3 is made up of 14 amino acids. V trimming: 6 bases; J trimming: 6 bases; junction bases outside the gene matches: 5. Written as DNA, the CDR3 is TGCAGTGCAGAAGGACTAGCGGGAGCCAATGAGCAGTTCTTC. This translates into CSAEGLAGANEQFF.

This clonotype was observed many times. The J gene is TRBJ2-3, the V gene TRBV20-1; 9 bases are a match to TRBD2. The CDR3 loop spans 13 amino acids. J gave up 6 bases and V 2 bases, and 3 bases lay outside the gene matches. Germline V gene lookup returns CDR1 DFQATT and CDR2 SNEGSKA (reference sequence). CDR3 nucleotides: TGCAGTGCTAGACGCGGGGGGGCTGATACGCAGTATTTT. Amino acids: CSARRGGADTQYF.

This clonotype was observed many times. The rearrangement uses TRBV2 and TRBJ1-2; 7 bases agree with TRBD1. V lost 5 bases to trimming and J lost 2 bases; unmatched junction nucleotides: 2. The CDR3 spans 13 residues. Per the germline V gene, CDR1 is SNHLY and CDR2 is FYNNEI. Written as DNA, the CDR3 is TGTGCCAGCAGTACACAGGGGAACTATGGCTACACCTTC. Residues: CASSTQGNYGYTF.

In DNA form, the CDR3 reads TGTGCCAGGGGGGGGCCCCAGCATTTT. It specifies CARGGPQHF. This chain connects TRBV11-2 to TRBJ1-5; weak D call: TRBD1 (5 bases). This CDR3 region has 9 residues. V was shortened by 9 bases and J by 9 bases, with 6 bases between the two germline ends. CDR1 is SGHAT and CDR2 is FQNNGV in the germline V gene.

The table lists this clonotype with a few counts. V usage is TRBV6-1 and J usage is TRBJ2-3; no definite D call. Germline assignment: CDR1 MNHNS and CDR2 SASEGT. The CDR3 covers 13 residues. CDR3 in amino acids: CALTPVTTDTQYF. The CDR3 bases are TGTGCTCTAACCCCGGTCACCACAGATACGCAGTATTTT.

The sample holds a few counts of this clonotype. This may arise from a read error, as a much more abundant clone is one base away. This sequence joins TRBV2 and TRBJ2-2, with D hard to call. Trimming took 3 bases from V and 7 from J, leaving 9 bases between them. CDR1 is SNHLY, CDR2 FYNNEI, per germline. The CDR3 has 13 amino acids. The CDR3 is CASSDVEVGELFF. The CDR3 DNA sequence: TGTGCCAGCAGTGATGTTGAGGTCGGGGAGCTGTTTTTT.

The chain joins TRBV7-9 to TRBJ1-2; tentatively, D is TRBD1 (6 bases). V was pared by 4 bases and J by 8 bases, with 26 bases between. The V gene's germline CDR1 is SEHNR and CDR2 FQNEAQ (reference sequence). The length of the CDR3 is 17 residues. CDR3 DNA sequence: TGTGCCAGCAGCTCGGGGGCCTATCTGGGACCCGCTAGGGGCTACACCTTC. Protein: CASSSGAYLGPARGYTF.

This clonotype was detected many times. The J gene is TRBJ1-1, the V gene TRBV12-3 or TRBV12-4; D is possibly TRBD1 (6 bases). Trimming pared 6 bases from V and 1 base from J, leaving 12 bases between. The CDR3 has 14 residues. The CDR3 sequence: CASRIGDKNTEAFF. CDR3 DNA sequence: TGTGCCAGCAGGATCGGGGACAAGAACACTGAAGCTTTCTTT.

This clonotype has ten or more counts. The chain has TRBV9 and TRBJ2-7, with TRBD2 matching over 13 bases. Looked up from germline, CDR1 is SGDLS and CDR2 is YYNGEE. V trimming: 3 bases; J trimming: 0 bases; junction bases outside the gene matches: 12. The CDR3 spans 19 residues. This CDR3 is CASSAGQGWTSGSSYEQYF. CDR3 sequence (DNA): TGTGCCAGCAGCGCGGGACAGGGATGGACTAGCGGGAGCTCCTACGAGCAGTACTTC.

This clonotype was seen ten or more times. This sequence joins TRBV7-3 and TRBJ2-5; 7 bases agree with TRBD2. The V segment lost 0 bases and the J segment 2 bases; nucleotides outside the gene matches: 3. This CDR3 is 15 amino acids long. CDR1 is SGHTA, CDR2 FQGTGA, per germline. The CDR3 spells CASSLTGGTQETQYF. The CDR3, as DNA: TGTGCCAGCAGCTTAACGGGAGGGACTCAAGAGACCCAGTACTTC.

This clonotype was detected many times. This chain links TRBV11-2 with TRBJ2-1; 10 bases align to TRBD2. The CDR3 contains 15 residues. V was pared by 5 bases and J by 8 bases, with 9 bases of the junction left unmatched. The germline gives CDR1 SGHAT, CDR2 FQNNGV. For the CDR3, the DNA is TGTGCCAGCAGCCCCAGAGCGGGAGGGCCGCATGAGCAGTTCTTC. This sequence encodes CASSPRAGGPHEQFF.

This clonotype came up many times. The chain combines TRBV6-2 or TRBV6-3 with TRBJ2-5; D unclear. V was pared by 2 bases and J by 5 bases, with 6 bases between. The CDR3 runs 12 residues. Germline V gene data show CDR1 as MNHEY and CDR2 as SVGEGT. For the CDR3, the DNA is TGTGCCAGCAGTTACGGGTGGGAGACCCAGTACTTC. Residues: CASSYGWETQYF.

This clonotype was observed at least ten times. The chain uses TRBV2 and TRBJ2-2; 8 bases match TRBD2. The CDR3 is 16 residues long. Germline CDR1 SNHLY, CDR2 FYNNEI. Unmatched junction bases numbered 6, after V lost 6 bases and J lost 0 bases. The CDR3 here is CASRGPGLANTGELFF. CDR3 DNA sequence: TGTGCCAGCAGGGGGCCGGGACTAGCGAACACCGGGGAGCTGTTTTTT.

This clonotype was found a few times. This may arise from a read error, as a much more abundant clone is one base away. The chain combines TRBV9 with TRBJ2-2; D unresolved. CDR1 is SGDLS and CDR2 is YYNGEE in the germline V gene. The CDR3 spans 14 residues. The V end lost 0 bases, the J end lost 2 bases, and 5 bases lay between the germline ends. CDR3 coding DNA: TGTGCCAGCAGCGTAGAGGCAAACACCGGGGAGCTGTTTTTT. Protein sequence: CASSVEANTGELFF. The variable domain in full, completed from reference TRBV9 and TRBJ2-2, reads DSGVTQTPKHLITATGQRVTLRCSPRSGDLSVYWYQQSLDQGLQFLIQYYNGEERAKGNILERFSAQQFPDLHSELNLSSLELGDSALYFCASSVEANTGELFFGEGSRLTVL.

This clonotype was found many times. This sequence joins TRBV5-5 and TRBJ2-5, with TRBD1 matching 8 bases. The germline gives CDR1 SGHKS, CDR2 YYEKEE (reference sequence). This CDR3 has 17 amino acids. J gave up 4 bases and V 3 bases, and 14 bases lay outside the gene matches. In nucleotides, the CDR3 is TGTGCCAGCAGCTCTCTGGGGGGACAGGAGTACCGAGAGACCCAGTACTTC. Translated, it gives CASSSLGGQEYRETQYF.

This clonotype was picked up many times. The J gene is TRBJ2-1, the V gene TRBV6-1, with 10 bases lining up with TRBD2. The V segment lost 1 base and the J segment 6 bases; nucleotides outside the gene matches: 3. There are 15 residues in the CDR3. Germline loops: CDR1 MNHNS, CDR2 SASEGT. For the CDR3, the DNA is TGTGCCAGCAGTGAAGAAGCGGGGGGGCCCAATGAGCAGTTCTTC. Its protein is CASSEEAGGPNEQFF.